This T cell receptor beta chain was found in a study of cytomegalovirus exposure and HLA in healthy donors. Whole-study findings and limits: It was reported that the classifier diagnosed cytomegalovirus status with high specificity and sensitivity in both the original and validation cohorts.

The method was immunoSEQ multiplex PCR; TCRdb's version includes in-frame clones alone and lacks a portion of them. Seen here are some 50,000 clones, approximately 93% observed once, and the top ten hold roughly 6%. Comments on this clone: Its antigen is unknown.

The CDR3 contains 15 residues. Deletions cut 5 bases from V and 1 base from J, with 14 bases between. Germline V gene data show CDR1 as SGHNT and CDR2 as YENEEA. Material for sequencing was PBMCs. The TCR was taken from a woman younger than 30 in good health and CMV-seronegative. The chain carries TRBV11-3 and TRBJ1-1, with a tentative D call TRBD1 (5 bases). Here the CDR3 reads CASSMEGSGNTEAFF. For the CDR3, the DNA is TGTGCCAGCAGCATGGAGGGGAGTGGGAACACTGAAGCTTTCTTT.